This record covers a single T cell receptor beta chain. No cognate antigen has been identified for it. No per-base quality is available; no much larger clone lies one base away. CDR3 length: 16 amino acids, cysteine to phenylalanine. CDR3 DNA only is kept here, 48 bases in frame from base 1. Based on the germline V gene (reference sequence), the CDR1 and CDR2 sequences are MNHEY and SMNVEV. V loses 0 bases of germline sequence and J loses 0 bases, and the interval between the two ends is 11 bases. Using the deep immunoSEQ assay, multiplex PCR amplified TCR CDR3 regions from genomic DNA. Extracted genomic DNA from each cell subset was spread evenly across all wells of several immunoSEQ 96-well plates, with each plate serving as a replicate. Each replicate PCR for sorted subsets received about 220 ng genomic DNA, equal to roughly 33,000 T cell genomes. Purified libraries were measured with a Qubit 3.0 fluorometer, size-checked on a Bioanalyzer 2100, and measured again with the KAPA Library Quantification kit. A separate single-read 150-cycle Illumina NextSeq 550 flow cell was used to sequence each immunoSEQ 96-well plate. The authors' analysis ran thus. The immunoSEQ output contained only junctional sequences without quality scores, so filtering could not match that applied to full-length reads. Sequences were annotated with PyIR, a Python wrapper for IgBLAST v1.9, using IMGT germline references to assign V/J genes and CDR3. Reads with weak V/J assignments (E-value above 1e-6), missing CDR3, stop codons, out-of-frame junctions, or ambiguous translated residues were removed. A V3J clonotype was defined by an identical inferred V gene, J gene, and CDR3 amino acid sequence. The percentage overlap between two repertoires was calculated by dividing the number of shared unique clonotypes by the size of the smaller repertoire. Richness of each repertoire was evaluated using RTK rarefaction, the Chao1 estimator, and Recon v2.1 estimates of unobserved clonotypes. Generation probabilities were computed with OLGA for all TCRbeta clonotypes obtained by the gDNA method from a handful of donors. In its TCRdb copy, this immuneACCESS table keeps in-frame sequences only and misses some clones. Where compared with another copy, unresolved V genes explain less than half of these, and the others have no known cause. That table supplies the V and J calls and clone size; D and trimming were determined from the DNA. In all, the sample holds around 88,000 clones, and roughly two thirds of those were seen once. The ten largest clones take up about 45% of the sample.

These data originate in a study of shared clonotypes between healthy human individuals (dated by TCRdb to 2020 to 2022). With respect to the entire study: A couple of women and three men aged 18 to 49 years were included in the cohort. Each donor's leukapheresis produced roughly between roughly 0.9 and 9 billion PBMCs. For each donor, CD4 naive and CD4 memory were each given three plates, CD8 naive was given two plates, and CD8 memory was given one plate. Blood TCR repertoires of about five healthy adults were deeply sequenced to estimate repertoire size and the extent of clonotype sharing between individuals. Different laboratories and diverse techniques were used to prepare libraries and sequence TCR repertoires, to increase sequencing depth and limit assay-specific biases.

The donors were healthy, HIV-negative adults who had no recently reported acute infections or vaccinations. Every donor was a Caucasian adult residing in Nashville, Tennessee, USA. CD8 memory samples consisted of magnetically selected CD45RO+ cells combined with CCR7-negative CD45RA+ effector memory (TemRA) cells. Blood was obtained by leukapheresis, after which PBMCs were separated by Ficoll-Histopaque density gradient centrifugation and cryopreserved in liquid nitrogen vapor phase. Analytical flow cytometry was used to check the purity and quantity of every magnetically sorted T cell population. Genomic DNA was isolated from each sorted fraction and quantified by UV absorbance on a Nanodrop 2000c. Here is what the overall study found, with its caveats: About 5% of naive CD4, 3.5% of naive CD8, 2.3% of memory CD4, and 0.4% of memory CD8 clonotypes were shared across several donors. Pairwise subsampling indicated that sequencing depth was expected to affect the degree of clonotype sharing among donors. Even with the large sequencing depth, rarefaction of the sorted-subset datasets indicated that sequencing was incomplete. The genetic and exposure-history diversity represented was limited by the small number of donors. Estimated clonotype richness was generally larger for naive than for memory subsets. Sampling was limited to blood, and TCR repertoires in tissue likely differ from TCR repertoires in blood. Compared with non-shared clonotypes, clonotypes shared by all four sorted-subset donors had higher generation probabilities.

This TCR was recovered from a young man in good health. The source material was memory CD8+ T cells sorted from blood. This sample's cell subset or site label indicates: CD45RO+ cells pooled with CCR7-negative TemRA cells. Recombination connected TRBV27 to TRBJ1-1; the D gene lacks a confident call. The nucleotide sequence reads TGTGCCAGCAGTTTATCGAAAGGGTACATGAACACTGAAGCTTTCTTT. Translated, it gives CASSLSKGYMNTEAFF.